Each of the 17 T cell receptor beta chains below was sequenced from the same sample in a study of human T cells and chemical hapten exposure. TCRdb itself ran the RACE reads through MiXCR, one entry per CDR3 protein. Seen here are about 57,000 distinct CDR3 sequences, 7.5% to 10% observed once, and the top ten hold 13%. Time point: patch test 1, 2 weeks after DPC sensitization. Indicated treatment: therapeutic diphenylcyclopropenone sensitization with weekly scalp DPC. Source: whole blood, taken in connection with sensitization to the hapten diphenylcyclopropenone (DPC). Receptors originate from a woman between 35 and 50 years old with alopecia areata. Some clones in this sample may be carry-over from other donors' samples.

This clonotype has more than one count but fewer than ten. The chain couples TRBV12-3 or TRBV12-4 to TRBJ1-6; D is undetermined. CDR3 size: 14 residues. Trimming took off 2 bases at V and 5 bases at J, with 7 bases between the two ends. CDR3 DNA sequence: TGTGCCAGCAGTTTAACAGCTAATAATTCACCCCTCCACTTT. This codes for CASSLTANNSPLHF.

The chain joins TRBV28 to TRBJ2-7; D may be TRBD1 (6 bases). The CDR3 runs 14 residues. Trimming pared 6 bases from V and 5 bases from J, leaving 17 bases between. The germline gives CDR1 MDHEN, CDR2 SYDVKM. CDR3 nucleotide sequence: TGTGCCAGCAGGCTCACCGGGACATCCCACGAGCAGTACTTC. Translated: CASRLTGTSHEQYF.

The table lists this clonotype with a few counts. The V gene is TRBV4-1, the J gene TRBJ1-2; 8 bases are shared with TRBD1. The CDR3 is 14 amino acids. J lost 9 bases, V lost 8 bases, and 14 bases had no gene match. The V gene's germline CDR1 is MGHRA and CDR2 YSYEKL. The CDR3 bases are TGCGCCAGCCTACCTGGACAGGGCCTAGGGAGCTACACCTTC. Translating it yields CASLPGQGLGSYTF.

The chain joins TRBV20-1 to TRBJ1-1; D call uncertain. The length of the CDR3 is 11 residues. Trimming removed 6 bases from V and 10 bases from J, with 15 bases in between. In germline, CDR1 is DFQATT, CDR2 SNEGSKA (reference sequence). CDR3 bases: TGCAGTGCCCCTTGGGCGCTTGGAGCTTTCTTT. This sequence encodes CSAPWALGAFF.

This clonotype was seen a handful of times. The chain combines TRBV5-1 with TRBJ2-7; D may be TRBD1 (6 bases). Per germline, CDR1 SGHRS and CDR2 YFSETQ. Trimming shortened V by 3 bases and J by 2 bases, and 18 bases separated the two germline ends. This CDR3 has 16 residues. CDR3 sequence reads: CASSWGGRGRTYEQYF. CDR3 DNA: TGCGCCAGCAGCTGGGGTGGCAGGGGCCGCACCTACGAGCAGTACTTC.

This chain links TRBV29-1 with TRBJ1-2, with D possibly TRBD1 on 5 matching bases. There are 12 residues in the CDR3. Germline values: CDR1 SQVTM, CDR2 ANQGSEA. V gave up 0 bases and J gave up 4 bases, with 6 bases separating them. The DNA for the CDR3 is TGCAGCGTTGAAGAGGGGACCTATGGCTACACCTTC. Translating gives CSVEEGTYGYTF.

This clonotype was detected only a few times. The J gene is TRBJ2-7, the V gene TRBV6-2 or TRBV6-3; 8 bases fit TRBD1. J gave up 2 bases and V 6 bases, and 9 bases lay outside the gene matches. Per germline, CDR1 MNHEY and CDR2 SVGEGT. There are 15 residues in the CDR3. In nucleotides, the CDR3 is TGTGCCAGCAGCTTCCCGGGACAGGCGACCTACGAGCAGTACTTC. This sequence encodes CASSFPGQATYEQYF.

The J gene is TRBJ2-7, the V gene TRBV20-1; D is ambiguous. Germline CDR1 and CDR2: DFQATT and SNEGSKA (reference sequence). This CDR3 region has 13 residues. Trimming removed 1 base from V and 0 bases from J, with 7 bases in between. The CDR3 region is CSARGHRSYEQYF. DNA of the CDR3: TGCAGTGCTAGAGGACACCGCTCCTACGAGCAGTACTTC.

This chain links TRBV6-5 with TRBJ2-2; 7 positions match TRBD1. The J segment lost 7 bases and the V segment lost 6 bases, leaving 8 bases of the junction unmatched. Germline-derived CDR1 and CDR2 are MNHEY and SVGAGI. There are 14 residues in the CDR3. This CDR3 reads CASRQQGLSGELFF. In DNA, the CDR3 is TGTGCCAGCAGACAACAGGGGTTAAGCGGGGAGCTGTTTTTT.

This chain connects TRBV3-1 to TRBJ1-5; unclear D gene. From germline, CDR1 is LGHDT and CDR2 YNNKEL (reference sequence). Trimming took off 4 bases at V and 10 bases at J, with 17 bases between the two ends. The CDR3 length is 14 residues. The CDR3 loop is CASSPRTYDPPQHF. The DNA for the CDR3 is TGTGCCAGCAGCCCAAGAACGTACGATCCTCCCCAGCATTTT.

This sequence joins TRBV7-2 and TRBJ1-1, with 7 nucleotides matching TRBD1. The junction had 13 bases not matched to a gene; V was cut back by 5 bases and J by 10 bases. The CDR3 is 14 amino acids. CDR1 and CDR2 (germline): SGHTA, FQGNSA. This CDR3 reads CASSVNRGYGVAFF. The CDR3 nucleotides are TGTGCCAGCAGCGTTAACAGGGGATATGGGGTAGCTTTCTTT.

The chain links TRBV7-9 to TRBJ2-7; D perhaps matches TRBD1 (6 bases). Deletions cut 6 bases from V and 1 base from J, with 10 bases between. The CDR3 totals 13 residues. In germline, CDR1 is SEHNR, CDR2 FQNEAQ (reference sequence). This CDR3 reads CASSSDRSYEQYF. In DNA form, the CDR3 reads TGTGCCAGCAGTTCCGACAGGTCCTACGAGCAGTACTTC.

This clonotype was counted at least ten times. This chain joins TRBV7-9 and TRBJ1-5; unclear D gene. Germline loops: CDR1 SEHNR, CDR2 FQNEAQ (reference sequence). The CDR3 totals 15 residues. V was shortened by 5 bases and J by 0 bases, with 11 bases between the two germline ends. The CDR3 nucleotides are TGTGCCAGCAGCCACGACGGGAGTAGCAATCAGCCCCAGCATTTT. It specifies CASSHDGSSNQPQHF.

The V call is TRBV20-1, the J call TRBJ1-2; D not resolved. CDR1 is DFQATT and CDR2 is SNEGSKA in the germline V gene (reference sequence). The CDR3 consists of 11 residues. V was trimmed by 6 bases and J by 5 bases, leaving 10 bases between them. The CDR3 DNA reads TGCAGTGCCCAGGATGTTTATGGCTACACCTTC. Its protein product is CSAQDVYGYTF.

This clonotype was found many times. The rearrangement joins TRBV6-6 to TRBJ2-2; 9 positions match TRBD1. Germline assignment: CDR1 MNHNY and CDR2 SVGAGI (reference sequence). With 10 bases clipped from V and 3 bases from J, the junction kept 3 bases outside the gene matches. The CDR3 runs 13 residues. CDR3 region: CATRDRDTGELFF. In nucleotides, the CDR3 is TGTGCCACCCGGGACAGGGACACCGGGGAGCTGTTTTTT.

This clonotype was seen repeatedly, ten times or more. The V gene is TRBV7-9, the J gene TRBJ2-6, with D tentatively TRBD2 (5 bases). V lost 10 bases and J 1 base, leaving 8 bases between the germline ends. This CDR3 is built from 13 residues. Germline V gene data show CDR1 as SEHNR and CDR2 as FQNEAQ (reference sequence). The CDR3 is CATGVSGANVLTF. The CDR3 DNA sequence: TGTGCCACCGGGGTTTCTGGGGCCAACGTCCTGACTTTC. Full variable domain (missing parts from reference TRBV7-9 and TRBJ2-6): DTGVSQNPRHKITKRGQNVTFRCDPISEHNRLYWYRQTLGQGPEFLTYFQNEAQLEKSRLLSDRFSAERPKGSFSTLEIQRTEQGDSAMYLCATGVSGANVLTFGAGSRLTVL.

This clonotype showed up many times. CDR3 nucleotide sequence: TGTGCCAGCAGCTTAGCGCTAGCGGGCCAAGAGACCCAGTACTTC. Amino acids: CASSLALAGQETQYF. This chain joins TRBV7-9 and TRBJ2-5; 8 bases agree with TRBD2. CDR1 and CDR2 (germline): SEHNR, FQNEAQ (reference sequence). Trimming removed 0 bases from V and 1 base from J; junction bases left unmatched: 1. The CDR3 is 15 amino acids.